Below, 6 T cell receptor beta chains from the same sample are listed, as sequenced in a study of cytomegalovirus exposure and HLA in healthy donors. PCR was performed using 60 Vbeta and 13 Jbeta primers. Method: immunoSEQ multiplex PCR; TCRdb's copy keeps in-frame clones and lacks some. The ten top clones account for 2.2%, within a sample of more than 95,000 clones. Sequencing was done on a sample of PBMCs. The receptors were sampled from a man aged 35 to 55 in good health and CMV-seronegative.

The chain is built from TRBV6-6 and TRBJ2-1; D possibly corresponds to TRBD2 (6 bases). V lost 7 bases, J lost 8 bases, and 15 bases lay in between. There are 13 residues in the CDR3. CDR1 and CDR2 from the germline V gene are MNHNY and SVGAGI (reference sequence). In nucleotides, the CDR3 is TGTGCCAGCAAAAGTTGGGGGGAGGATGAGCAGTTCTTC. As protein: CASKSWGEDEQFF.

This chain links TRBV11-2 with TRBJ2-5; TRBD1 matches at 7 bases. This CDR3 contains 13 residues. Germline V gene sequence: CDR1 SGHAT, CDR2 FQNNGV. Unmatched junction bases numbered 4, after V lost 5 bases and J lost 4 bases. CDR3 in DNA: TGTGCCAGCAGCCTGGGACAGATAGAGACCCAGTACTTC. It translates to CASSLGQIETQYF. The full variable domain, its missing parts supplied by reference TRBV11-2 and TRBJ2-5, is EAGVAQSPRYKIIEKRQSVAFWCNPISGHATLYWYQQILGQGPKLLIQFQNNGVVDDSQLPKDRFSAERLKGVDSTLKIQPAKLEDSAVYLCASSLGQIETQYFGPGTRLLVL.

The V and J genes are TRBV11-2 and TRBJ2-5; a weak D match, TRBD2 (5 bases). V shed 1 base and J shed 2 bases, with 20 bases lying between them. The CDR3 extends over 18 amino acids. CDR1 and CDR2 from the germline V gene are SGHAT and FQNNGV. CDR3 sequence reads: CASSLGYRALGEQETQYF. The CDR3 region has the DNA TGTGCCAGCAGCTTAGGGTACCGGGCCCTTGGGGAGCAAGAGACCCAGTACTTC. Based on the CDR3 plus reference TRBV11-2 and TRBJ2-5, the full variable domain is EAGVAQSPRYKIIEKRQSVAFWCNPISGHATLYWYQQILGQGPKLLIQFQNNGVVDDSQLPKDRFSAERLKGVDSTLKIQPAKLEDSAVYLCASSLGYRALGEQETQYFGPGTRLLVL.

The chain uses TRBV6-1 and TRBJ2-7; TRBD1 agrees at 8 bases. Per the germline V gene, CDR1 is MNHNS and CDR2 is SASEGT. The CDR3 runs 13 residues. Trimming cost V 10 bases and J 3 bases; bases outside gene matches: 8. The CDR3 DNA follows: TGTGCCACCGATTGGGACAGGAGCTACGAGCAGTACTTC. Translation: CATDWDRSYEQYF.

The chain couples TRBV11-2 to TRBJ1-1, with no clear D. Trimming removed 1 base at V and 7 bases at J, with 10 bases between. The germline V gene has CDR1 SGHAT and CDR2 FQNNGV. The CDR3 has 13 amino acids. The CDR3 loop is CASSLALGSEAFF. As DNA, the CDR3 is TGTGCCAGCAGCTTAGCTTTGGGCAGTGAAGCTTTCTTT. Based on the CDR3 plus reference TRBV11-2 and TRBJ1-1, the full variable domain is EAGVAQSPRYKIIEKRQSVAFWCNPISGHATLYWYQQILGQGPKLLIQFQNNGVVDDSQLPKDRFSAERLKGVDSTLKIQPAKLEDSAVYLCASSLALGSEAFFGQGTRLTVV.

The chain joins TRBV7-8 to TRBJ2-3; TRBD2 matches at 9 bases. Germline V CDR1 and CDR2: SGHVS, FQNEAQ. CDR3 length: 14 residues. The V and J ends lost 6 bases and 2 bases, in that order; junction bases with no gene match: 3. CDR3 region: CASSLAGSTDTQYF. The CDR3 bases are TGTGCCAGCAGTCTAGCGGGGTCCACAGATACGCAGTATTTT.